This T cell receptor (beta chain) is drawn from a study of cytomegalovirus exposure and HLA in healthy donors. General study points: Rare sequences made up most TCRs, while some public TCRs were found in many donors. Apparent HLA restriction characterized most CMV-associated TCR beta chains in a later analysis.

This CDR3 comprises 15 residues. Germline assignment: CDR1 MNHEY and CDR2 SMNVEV (reference sequence). V dropped 5 bases and J dropped 0; count of bases not matched to a gene: 3. Primers included in the PCR were 60 Vbeta and 13 Jbeta primers. The method was immunoSEQ multiplex PCR; TCRdb's version includes in-frame clones alone and lacks a portion of them. Of 150,000 to 160,000 clones listed, 65% to 75% are singletons. To note about this clone: Its matching antigen is unknown.

The sequence was obtained from a young man in good health and CMV-seronegative. V is TRBV27 and J is TRBJ1-5, with TRBD1 matching over 8 bases. Sample: PBMCs. CDR3 nucleotides: TGTGCCAGCAGTCTCGGGACAGGTAGCAATCAGCCCCAGCATTTT. It encodes CASSLGTGSNQPQHF.